This T cell receptor (beta chain) emerged from a study of T cell clonotyping in hematopoietic cell transplantation. Study at large: Recipient samples before transplant were obtained post-cytoreduction.

Trimming pared 5 bases from V and 4 bases from J, leaving 21 bases between. Germline CDR1 reads MNHEY; CDR2 reads SMNVEV (reference sequence). This CDR3 is built from 16 residues. Time point here: recipient sample about 28 days before transplant, after cytoreduction. Sequencing used immunoSEQ multiplex PCR; TCRdb keeps in-frame clones, though not all of them. The sample lists 46,000 or so clones; 85% to 90% were seen once. Specimen: peripheral blood mononuclear cells, collected before stem cell transplant. The receptor was derived from a man between 60 and 75 years old with biphenotypic leukemia. Some clones in this sample may be carry-over from other donors' samples. The chain carries TRBV27 and TRBJ2-7, with D perhaps matching TRBD2 (5 bases). CDR3 nucleotides: TGTGCCAGCAGTCCACTGGGTTCCTCGACTAAATACGAGCAGTACTTC. It is translated as CASSPLGSSTKYEQYF.